This passage covers 20 T cell receptor beta chains from one sample sequenced in a study of blood T cell repertoires in COVID-19. The assay was immunoSEQ multiplex PCR, and TCRdb's table has in-frame clones only and misses some. The table records about 160,000 clones, 80% of them present only once. Sequencing was carried out using PBMCs or T cells enriched from blood (not recorded which). The receptors originated from an older woman who had recovered from COVID-19.

This chain links TRBV27 with TRBJ1-4, with D perhaps matching TRBD1 (6 bases). The CDR3 is made up of 15 amino acids. V was shortened by 5 bases and J by 6 bases, with 16 bases between the two germline ends. Germline CDR1 MNHEY, CDR2 SMNVEV (reference sequence). DNA of the CDR3: TGTGCCAGCAGTCCCGTTCAGGGGTCGGATGAAAAACTGTTTTTT. This translates into CASSPVQGSDEKLFF.

The chain uses TRBV7-6 and TRBJ2-3; 14 positions match TRBD2. Looked up from germline, CDR1 is SGHVS and CDR2 is FNYEAQ. The CDR3 is 20 amino acids. J was trimmed by 4 bases and V by 4 bases; bases with no gene match: 16. CDR3 protein: CASSSKPGTSGGSGPDTQYF. In DNA, the CDR3 is TGTGCCAGCAGCTCCAAGCCCGGGACTAGCGGGGGATCGGGGCCAGATACGCAGTATTTT.

The rearrangement uses TRBV19 and TRBJ1-1, with unresolved D. From germline, CDR1 is LNHDA and CDR2 SQIVND (reference sequence). This CDR3 comprises 15 residues. With 3 bases removed from V and 6 bases from J, the gap between germline ends came to 17 bases. The CDR3 sequence is CASSMGGRKRAEAFF. In nucleotides, the CDR3 is TGTGCCAGTAGTATGGGTGGTCGGAAGCGAGCTGAAGCTTTCTTT.

The chain carries TRBV2 and TRBJ1-5; 7 nucleotides match TRBD1. Germline lookup yields CDR1 SNHLY and CDR2 FYNNEI. This CDR3 is built from 15 residues. V shed 2 bases, J shed 4 bases, and the junction held 5 bases outside the gene matches. This CDR3 is CASSEPGGRNQPQHF. Written as DNA, the CDR3 is TGTGCCAGCAGTGAACCAGGGGGACGGAATCAGCCCCAGCATTTT.

The chain employs TRBV5-1 and TRBJ1-6; the match to TRBD1 covers 10 bases. This CDR3 comprises 18 residues. Trimming took 3 bases from V and 1 from J; bases not matched to a gene: 7. Per the germline V gene, CDR1 is SGHRS and CDR2 is YFSETQ. Written as DNA, the CDR3 is TGCGCCAGCAGCTCTGACAGGGGGCAAAGATCCTATAATTCACCCCTCCACTTT. It yields the protein CASSSDRGQRSYNSPLHF.

CDR3 in DNA: TGCAGTGCTAGTTCCCTGAGAGGGCACACTGAAGCTTTCTTT. Translating it yields CSASSLRGHTEAFF. The chain carries TRBV20-1 and TRBJ1-1; D is uncertain. Between the trimmed V and J ends, which lost 3 bases and 3 bases, there was a span of 14 bases. Germline lookup yields CDR1 DFQATT and CDR2 SNEGSKA (reference sequence). This CDR3 has 14 amino acids.

The V and J genes are TRBV5-1 and TRBJ2-5, with 7 bases lining up with TRBD1. V was pared by 3 bases and J by 4 bases, with 6 bases of the junction left unmatched. The CDR3 has 14 amino acids. Germline V gene lookup returns CDR1 SGHRS and CDR2 YFSETQ. The CDR3 spells CASSSDRSGETQYF. In DNA form, the CDR3 reads TGCGCCAGCAGCTCGGACAGGAGTGGAGAGACCCAGTACTTC.

J is TRBJ1-5 and V is TRBV6-2 or TRBV6-3; D call uncertain. CDR3 length: 12 amino acids. CDR1 is MNHEY and CDR2 is SVGEGT in the germline V gene. V gave up 4 bases and J gave up 3 bases, with 4 bases separating them. CDR3 residues: CASSWANQPQHF. The CDR3 DNA sequence: TGTGCCAGCAGTTGGGCCAATCAGCCCCAGCATTTT.

This clone was seen a single time. The chain links TRBV4-1 to TRBJ2-5; TRBD2 matches 8 bases. The germline CDR1 and CDR2 sequences are MGHRA and YSYEKL. CDR3 size: 15 residues. Germline trimming cut 0 bases from V and 4 bases from J; bases unmatched to any gene: 4. The CDR3 here is CASSQDPGGGETQYF. The CDR3, as DNA: TGCGCCAGCAGCCAAGACCCGGGGGGGGGAGAGACCCAGTACTTC.

This sequence joins TRBV4-1 and TRBJ2-1; 13 bases map to TRBD2. The junction had 9 bases not matched to a gene; V was cut back by 1 base and J by 6 bases. Germline CDR1 is MGHRA and CDR2 is YSYEKL. CDR3 length: 18 amino acids. For the CDR3, the DNA is TGCGCCAGCAGCCAAGGACTAGCGGGGGGACGCCTAATCAATGAGCAGTTCTTC. It yields the protein CASSQGLAGGRLINEQFF.

The chain uses TRBV5-1 and TRBJ1-6, with 7 positions matching TRBD1. The CDR3 runs to 16 residues. The V segment lost 0 bases and the J segment 3 bases; nucleotides outside the gene matches: 3. In germline, CDR1 is SGHRS, CDR2 YFSETQ. DNA of the CDR3: TGCGCCAGCAGCTTGGTGGGGGACAGCTATAATTCACCCCTCCACTTT. It yields the protein CASSLVGDSYNSPLHF. Full variable domain (missing parts from reference TRBV5-1 and TRBJ1-6): KAGVTQTPRYLIKTRGQQVTLSCSPISGHRSVSWYQQTPGQGLQFLFEYFSETQRNKGNFPGRFSGRQFSNSRSEMNVSTLELGDSALYLCASSLVGDSYNSPLHFGNGTRLTVT.

The CDR3 bases are TGTGCCAGCAGCCAAGTCGGGCGGGGGGGCAACACTGAAGCTTTCTTT. It codes for CASSQVGRGGNTEAFF. V usage is TRBV3-1 (or the pseudogene TRBV3-2) and J usage is TRBJ1-1, with D maybe TRBD1 (6 bases). Trimming shortened V by 1 base and J by 2 bases, and 14 bases separated the two germline ends. This CDR3 region has 16 residues. The germline V gene encodes CDR1 LGHDT and CDR2 YNNKEL (reference sequence).

The rearrangement uses TRBV4-2 and TRBJ2-5, with TRBD1 matching 8 bases. Losses at the gene ends were 1 base for V and 1 base for J; bases not matched to a gene: 5. Germline V gene data show CDR1 as LGHNA and CDR2 as YNFKEQ. The CDR3 sequence is 16 residues long. The CDR3: CASSQADRGPQETQYF. In DNA, the CDR3 is TGTGCCAGCAGCCAAGCCGACAGGGGTCCCCAAGAGACCCAGTACTTC.

The chain employs TRBV11-2 and TRBJ1-2, with no clear D. This CDR3 comprises 14 residues. Trimming cost V 2 bases and J 4 bases, with 11 bases left between them. Germline loops: CDR1 SGHAT, CDR2 FQNNGV. CDR3 nucleotides: TGTGCCAGCAGCTTATCAGGCCCAGGCTATGGCTACACCTTC. Protein sequence: CASSLSGPGYGYTF. The full variable domain, with the rest looked up from reference TRBV11-2 and TRBJ1-2, is EAGVAQSPRYKIIEKRQSVAFWCNPISGHATLYWYQQILGQGPKLLIQFQNNGVVDDSQLPKDRFSAERLKGVDSTLKIQPAKLEDSAVYLCASSLSGPGYGYTFGSGTRLTVV.

V is TRBV9 and J is TRBJ2-5; 14 bases fit TRBD2. The length of the CDR3 is 17 residues. Trimming at V came to 4 bases and at J to 5 bases, leaving 10 bases not matched to a gene. Germline V lookup: CDR1 SGDLS, CDR2 YYNGEE. The CDR3 region has the DNA TGTGCCAGCAGCTTGGGACTAGCGGGGGTAGGAATGGAGACCCAGTACTTC. It encodes CASSLGLAGVGMETQYF. The full variable domain, its missing parts supplied by reference TRBV9 and TRBJ2-5, is DSGVTQTPKHLITATGQRVTLRCSPRSGDLSVYWYQQSLDQGLQFLIQYYNGEERAKGNILERFSAQQFPDLHSELNLSSLELGDSALYFCASSLGLAGVGMETQYFGPGTRLLVL.

This chain joins TRBV29-1 and TRBJ2-1, with D possibly matching TRBD2 (6 bases). This CDR3 has 14 residues. The V gene's germline CDR1 is SQVTM and CDR2 ANQGSEA. Trimming removed 1 base from V and 3 bases from J, with 10 bases in between. The CDR3 region has the DNA TGCAGCGTTGAAGTCGGGGGAAGCTACAATGAGCAGTTCTTC. Residues: CSVEVGGSYNEQFF.

The chain combines TRBV11-2 with TRBJ1-3; perhaps TRBD1 as D (5 bases). Germline CDR1 and CDR2: SGHAT and FQNNGV. The CDR3 length is 16 residues. V gave up 1 base and J gave up 0 bases, with 10 bases separating them. CDR3 DNA sequence: TGTGCCAGCAGCTTAGGTCAGGGACTCTCTGGAAACACCATATATTTT. Amino acid sequence: CASSLGQGLSGNTIYF.

This chain links TRBV7-6 with TRBJ1-5, with D maybe TRBD1 (6 bases). V lost 2 bases and J 5 bases, leaving 16 bases between the germline ends. Germline loops: CDR1 SGHVS, CDR2 FNYEAQ. This CDR3 comprises 16 residues. The CDR3 nucleotides are TGTGCCAGCAGCTTATGGTCAGTGGACAGAGATCAGCCCCAGCATTTT. Translation: CASSLWSVDRDQPQHF.

The CDR3 DNA follows: TGTGCCAGCAGCTTGGGGGGCCAGGATGGTACGCAGTATTTT. This gives the protein CASSLGGQDGTQYF. The chain combines TRBV5-6 with TRBJ2-3; perhaps TRBD1 as D (5 bases). Looked up from germline, CDR1 is SGHDT and CDR2 is YYEEEE. Trimming removed 0 bases at V and 8 bases at J, with 13 bases between. The CDR3 extends over 14 amino acids.

The CDR3 reads CASSPRLDRGTEAFF. The CDR3 region has the DNA TGTGCCAGCTCACCACGCCTCGACAGGGGCACTGAAGCTTTCTTT. The chain recombines TRBV18 with TRBJ1-1; 8 bases map to TRBD1. Germline CDR1 and CDR2: KGHSH and LQKENI. The CDR3 has 15 residues. V trimming: 1 base; J trimming: 4 bases; junction bases outside the gene matches: 5.